The 29 T cell receptor beta chains in this list originate from one sample, sequenced in a study of T cells after yellow fever vaccination. TCRdb re-called the 5' RACE reads with MiXCR, one entry per CDR3 protein. The sample has a few hundred thousand distinct CDR3 sequences, around 7% seen once; the top ten hold 18%. The sequences come from PBMCs, collected approximately 47 days after the first yellow fever vaccination. Every receptor here comes from a young man who received the YFV17D yellow fever vaccine.

The chain employs TRBV18 and TRBJ2-7; 9 nucleotides line up with TRBD1. Germline CDR1 KGHSH, CDR2 LQKENI. This CDR3 spans 15 amino acids. The V and J ends lost 3 bases and 2 bases, in that order; junction bases with no gene match: 5. The CDR3 nucleotides read TGTGCCAGCTCACCGGGACAGGGAACTACCTACGAGCAGTACTTC. Translated: CASSPGQGTTYEQYF.

Notes on this clonotype: The germline gene is not matched at one end of the junction; a read error may be the cause. The genes are TRBV20-1 and TRBJ1-6; 8 nucleotides align to TRBD1. This CDR3 comprises 16 residues. Germline CDR1 is DFQATT and CDR2 is SNEGSKA (reference sequence). CDR3 sequence: CCARTGTSSYNSPLHF. The CDR3 DNA reads as TGCTGTGCTAGGACAGGGACAAGCTCCTATAATTCACCCCTCCACTTT.

This chain uses TRBV5-1 with TRBJ2-1, with 9 nucleotides matching TRBD2. The J segment lost 6 bases and the V segment lost 4 bases, leaving 5 bases of the junction unmatched. CDR1 is SGHRS and CDR2 is YFSETQ in the germline V gene. The CDR3 has 14 amino acids. Here the CDR3 reads CASSPAGGFNEQFF. CDR3 DNA sequence: TGCGCCAGCAGCCCAGCGGGGGGATTCAATGAGCAGTTCTTC.

This clonotype came up many times. V usage is TRBV4-1 and J usage is TRBJ2-7, with TRBD2 matching 11 bases. V was clipped by 0 bases and J by 4 bases; unmatched bases: 5. The CDR3 runs to 16 residues. Germline V lookup: CDR1 MGHRA, CDR2 YSYEKL. The CDR3: CASSQEGTSGAYEQYF. The CDR3, as DNA: TGCGCCAGCAGCCAAGAAGGGACTAGCGGAGCATACGAGCAGTACTTC.

This clonotype was observed a few times. CDR3 coding DNA: TGTGCCAGTAGGGGGACTACCTACGAGCAGTACTTC. Residues: CASRGTTYEQYF. The genes are TRBV19 and TRBJ2-7; the match to TRBD2 covers 7 bases. CDR1 LNHDA and CDR2 SQIVND come from the germline V gene (reference sequence). This CDR3 region has 12 residues. V trimming: 6 bases; J trimming: 2 bases; junction bases outside the gene matches: 1.

The chain couples TRBV20-1 to TRBJ2-5, with D possibly TRBD1 on 5 matching bases. The V and J ends lost 5 bases and 5 bases respectively, with 15 bases between them. CDR3 size: 13 residues. Germline assignment: CDR1 DFQATT and CDR2 SNEGSKA (reference sequence). CDR3 amino acids: CSAVTGGKETQYF. As DNA, the CDR3 is TGCAGTGCTGTTACAGGTGGGAAGGAGACCCAGTACTTC.

The CDR3: CASLFSIHEMNTEAFF. The CDR3 DNA is TGTGCCAGCCTGTTTTCCATACATGAAATGAACACTGAAGCTTTCTTT. The V and J genes are TRBV6-1 and TRBJ1-1; no reliable D call. The CDR3 totals 16 residues. Germline CDR1 and CDR2: MNHNS and SASEGT. Trimming stripped 8 bases from V and 0 bases from J, with 19 bases between.

In its sample, this clonotype was seen many times. The chain combines TRBV15 with TRBJ2-3; D is possibly TRBD2 (5 bases). The V gene's germline CDR1 is LNHNV and CDR2 YYDKDF (reference sequence). Trimming removed 0 bases at V and 2 bases at J, with 12 bases between. The CDR3 runs 16 residues. CDR3 sequence: CATSRDEGRVTDTQYF. For the CDR3, the DNA is TGTGCCACCAGCAGAGATGAAGGGAGAGTCACAGATACGCAGTATTTT.

This clonotype was found a few times. The V call is TRBV7-6, the J call TRBJ2-3; 10 nucleotides match TRBD2. J was trimmed by 4 bases and V by 5 bases; bases with no gene match: 6. Germline V gives CDR1 SGHVS, CDR2 FNYEAQ. The CDR3 totals 15 residues. The CDR3 region is CASSPSGGPPDTQYF. The CDR3 DNA sequence: TGTGCCAGCAGCCCTAGCGGGGGCCCCCCAGATACGCAGTATTTT.

This sequence joins TRBV6-2 or TRBV6-3 and TRBJ2-3, with D tentatively TRBD2 (5 bases). The CDR3 has 13 amino acids. Germline V CDR1 and CDR2: MNHEY, SVGEGT. Trimming took 6 bases from V and 6 from J, leaving 13 bases between them. The CDR3 reads CASSTRTSDTQYF. CDR3 DNA sequence: TGTGCCAGCAGCACCCGGACTTCGGATACGCAGTATTTT.

This clonotype was seen only a few times. V and J are TRBV6-2 or TRBV6-3 and TRBJ1-1, with D uncertain. Trimming cost V 4 bases and J 1 base, with 13 bases left between them. The germline CDR1 and CDR2 sequences are MNHEY and SVGEGT. This CDR3 region has 15 residues. CDR3: CASSFPGMANTEAFF. The CDR3, as DNA: TGTGCCAGCAGTTTCCCCGGGATGGCGAACACTGAAGCTTTCTTT.

The gene calls are TRBV4-3 and TRBJ2-4; tentative D call: TRBD2 (6 bases). CDR3 length equals 16 residues. V was clipped by 0 bases and J by 7 bases, with 16 bases between them. Germline CDR1 and CDR2: LGHNA and YSLEER. The CDR3: CASSQDVGSGVNIQYF. CDR3 DNA: TGCGCCAGCAGCCAAGACGTAGGGTCGGGGGTGAACATTCAGTACTTC.

The gene calls are TRBV9 and TRBJ2-6, with D hard to call. The CDR3 is made up of 12 amino acids. Looked up from germline, CDR1 is SGDLS and CDR2 is YYNGEE. V lost 6 bases and J 13 bases, leaving 14 bases between the germline ends. CDR3 nucleotides: TGTGCCAGCACCGATCTTACTCGAGTCCTGACTTTC. This gives the protein CASTDLTRVLTF. The full variable domain, in which reference TRBV9 and TRBJ2-6 provide the parts outside the CDR3, is DSGVTQTPKHLITATGQRVTLRCSPRSGDLSVYWYQQSLDQGLQFLIQYYNGEERAKGNILERFSAQQFPDLHSELNLSSLELGDSALYFCASTDLTRVLTFGAGSRLTVL.

This chain connects TRBV12-3 or TRBV12-4 to TRBJ1-2; the match to TRBD1 covers 9 bases. Trimming cost V 6 bases and J 7 bases; bases outside gene matches: 12. This CDR3 is built from 15 residues. The CDR3, as DNA: TGTGCCAGCAGGCCCGCCGGGACAGGGACTTCTGGCTACACCTTC. Residues: CASRPAGTGTSGYTF.

This clonotype was seen only once. The chain is built from TRBV25-1 and TRBJ2-3; D is unresolved. Trimming cost V 5 bases and J 4 bases, with 10 bases left between them. The length of the CDR3 is 13 residues. From germline, CDR1 is MGHDK and CDR2 SYGVNS. In nucleotides, the CDR3 is TGTGCCAGCAGTCTCATCTCTTCAGATACGCAGTATTTT. Protein: CASSLISSDTQYF.

A few counts support this clonotype. One end of the junction fails to match germline, which may point to a read error. The chain couples TRBV12-3 or TRBV12-4 to TRBJ2-6, with 7 nucleotides matching TRBD1. The CDR3 runs to 19 residues. As DNA, the CDR3 is TGTGCCAGCAGTCTAGCCGCCGGGGACAGCCGCTCTGGGGCCAACGTCCTGACTTTC. Its protein product is CASSLAAGDSRSGANVLTF.

This clonotype has more than one count but fewer than ten. The genes are TRBV20-1 and TRBJ1-2, with D perhaps TRBD1 (6 bases). The V and J ends lost 0 bases and 2 bases respectively, with 13 bases between them. The germline gives CDR1 DFQATT, CDR2 SNEGSKA (reference sequence). The CDR3 runs to 15 residues. CDR3 sequence: CSARDQGGRNYGYTF. CDR3 sequence (DNA): TGCAGTGCTAGAGATCAAGGGGGGCGGAACTATGGCTACACCTTC.

At least ten counts were recorded for this clonotype. V is TRBV12-3 or TRBV12-4 and J is TRBJ1-5; 8 bases match TRBD1. V lost 6 bases to trimming and J lost 0 bases; unmatched junction nucleotides: 19. This CDR3 region has 20 residues. CDR3 region: CASRGPPMRQGYSSNQPQHF. The CDR3 DNA sequence: TGTGCCAGCAGGGGACCTCCCATGCGACAGGGGTATAGTAGCAATCAGCCCCAGCATTTT.

The chain employs TRBV15 and TRBJ2-7; D is unclear. This CDR3 has 16 residues. V lost 3 bases and J lost 1, with 16 bases in between. Germline assignment: CDR1 LNHNV and CDR2 YYDKDF (reference sequence). The CDR3 region has the DNA TGTGCCACCAGCAGGGATCCCCCCGGTATGTCCTACGAGCAGTACTTC. Protein product: CATSRDPPGMSYEQYF. The full variable domain, completed using reference TRBV15 and TRBJ2-7, is DAMVIQNPRYQVTQFGKPVTLSCSQTLNHNVMYWYQQKSSQAPKLLFHYYDKDFNNEADTPDNFQSRRPNTSFCFLDIRSPGLGDTAMYLCATSRDPPGMSYEQYFGPGTRLTVT.

In its sample, this clonotype was seen many times. The chain carries TRBV19 and TRBJ2-7; D possibly uses TRBD1 or TRBD2 (5 bases each). The length of the CDR3 is 13 residues. Germline values: CDR1 LNHDA, CDR2 SQIVND (reference sequence). V lost 0 bases and J lost 12, with 15 bases in between. The CDR3 DNA follows: TGTGCCAGTAGTATAGATCGACGGACTGACAGGTACTTC. It is translated as CASSIDRRTDRYF. The full variable domain, completed using reference TRBV19 and TRBJ2-7, is DGGITQSPKYLFRKEGQNVTLSCEQNLNHDAMYWYRQDPGQGLRLIYYSQIVNDFQKGDIAEGYSVSREKKESFPLTVTSAQKNPTAFYLCASSIDRRTDRYFGPGTRLTVT.

The V call is TRBV27, the J call TRBJ1-1; no clear D gene. V lost 6 bases and J lost 3, with 17 bases in between. Germline loops: CDR1 MNHEY, CDR2 SMNVEV (reference sequence). This CDR3 is built from 15 residues. CDR3 sequence (DNA): TGTGCCAGCAGCCACACCCCTACGAGGGACACTGAAGCTTTCTTT. Its protein product is CASSHTPTRDTEAFF.

This clonotype was counted between two and nine times. This chain uses TRBV2 with TRBJ1-2; D uncertain. The length of the CDR3 is 13 residues. V was clipped by 3 bases and J by 4 bases, with 9 bases between them. Looked up from germline, CDR1 is SNHLY and CDR2 is FYNNEI. The CDR3 spells CASSESSLYGYTF. As DNA, the CDR3 is TGTGCCAGCAGTGAGTCCAGTCTCTATGGCTACACCTTC.

This clonotype was counted many times. The gene calls are TRBV4-3 and TRBJ2-7; TRBD2 is a possible D gene (6 bases). V lost 0 bases, J lost 5 bases, and 11 bases lay in between. The CDR3 is 14 residues long. The V gene's germline CDR1 is LGHNA and CDR2 YSLEER. The DNA for the CDR3 is TGCGCCAGCAGCCAAGAACAGGAGGGCCACGAGCAGTACGTC. This codes for CASSQEQEGHEQYV.

There are many counts of this clonotype. The chain combines TRBV7-2 with TRBJ2-7, with TRBD1 identical over 11 bases. The CDR3 is 15 amino acids. Per germline, CDR1 SGHTA and CDR2 FQGNSA. V was pared by 5 bases and J by 5 bases, with 8 bases of the junction left unmatched. This CDR3 reads CASSAEGQGVHEQYF. Here the CDR3 DNA reads TGTGCCAGCAGCGCGGAGGGACAGGGGGTTCACGAGCAGTACTTC.

The V call is TRBV7-7, the J call TRBJ2-1; D is perhaps TRBD1 (7 bases). Germline CDR1 and CDR2: SSHAT and FNYEAQ (reference sequence). Trimming shortened V by 5 bases and J by 10 bases, and 15 bases separated the two germline ends. The length of the CDR3 is 13 residues. Here the CDR3 reads CASSQGGGREQFF. The CDR3 nucleotides read TGTGCCAGCAGCCAAGGAGGGGGCCGGGAGCAGTTCTTC.

This clonotype was counted many times. This chain uses TRBV4-2 with TRBJ1-2; 9 positions match TRBD1. The CDR3 has 15 amino acids. V lost 0 bases to trimming and J lost 5 bases; unmatched junction nucleotides: 4. Per the germline V gene, CDR1 is LGHNA and CDR2 is YNFKEQ. The CDR3 here is CASSQEGQGSYGYTF. Written as DNA, the CDR3 is TGTGCCAGCAGCCAAGAAGGACAGGGGTCTTATGGCTACACCTTC.

V and J are TRBV4-2 and TRBJ2-7, with D uncertain. The CDR3 contains 15 residues. CDR1 LGHNA and CDR2 YNFKEQ come from the germline V gene. The germline V and J ends were trimmed by 1 base and 1 base, with 11 bases remaining between them. The DNA of the CDR3 is TGTGCCAGCAGCCAAGTGGGAACCACTTCCTACGAGCAGTACTTC. Translated: CASSQVGTTSYEQYF.

The rearrangement joins TRBV7-3 to TRBJ2-6, with 8 bases aligning to TRBD2. The CDR3 totals 21 residues. V shed 0 bases and J 4 bases; nucleotides not matched to a gene: 17. Germline lookup yields CDR1 SGHTA and CDR2 FQGTGA. CDR3 amino acids: CASSLTGLESGDFEGANVLTF. The CDR3 DNA follows: TGTGCCAGCAGCTTAACGGGACTAGAGAGTGGCGATTTCGAGGGGGCCAACGTCCTGACTTTC.

The chain is built from TRBV24-1 and TRBJ1-5, with 9 bases identical to TRBD1. V lost 5 bases to trimming and J lost 4 bases; unmatched junction nucleotides: 5. This CDR3 has 15 amino acids. The germline V gene has CDR1 KGHDR and CDR2 SFDVKD. CDR3: CATSVTGGPNQPQHF. The CDR3 DNA reads as TGTGCCACCAGTGTTACAGGGGGCCCGAATCAGCCCCAGCATTTT.